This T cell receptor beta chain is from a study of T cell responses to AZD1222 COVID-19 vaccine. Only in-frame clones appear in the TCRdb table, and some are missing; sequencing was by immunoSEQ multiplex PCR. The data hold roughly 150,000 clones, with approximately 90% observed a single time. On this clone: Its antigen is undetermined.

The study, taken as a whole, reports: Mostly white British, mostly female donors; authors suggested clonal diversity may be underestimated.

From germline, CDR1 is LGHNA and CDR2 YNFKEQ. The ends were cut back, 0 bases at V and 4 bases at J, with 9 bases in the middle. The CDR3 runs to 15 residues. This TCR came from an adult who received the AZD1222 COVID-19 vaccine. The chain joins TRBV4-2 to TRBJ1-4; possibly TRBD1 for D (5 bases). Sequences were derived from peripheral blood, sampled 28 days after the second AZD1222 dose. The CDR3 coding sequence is TGTGCCAGCAGCCAAGACGACAGTTTTAATGAAAAACTGTTTTTT. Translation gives CASSQDDSFNEKLFF.